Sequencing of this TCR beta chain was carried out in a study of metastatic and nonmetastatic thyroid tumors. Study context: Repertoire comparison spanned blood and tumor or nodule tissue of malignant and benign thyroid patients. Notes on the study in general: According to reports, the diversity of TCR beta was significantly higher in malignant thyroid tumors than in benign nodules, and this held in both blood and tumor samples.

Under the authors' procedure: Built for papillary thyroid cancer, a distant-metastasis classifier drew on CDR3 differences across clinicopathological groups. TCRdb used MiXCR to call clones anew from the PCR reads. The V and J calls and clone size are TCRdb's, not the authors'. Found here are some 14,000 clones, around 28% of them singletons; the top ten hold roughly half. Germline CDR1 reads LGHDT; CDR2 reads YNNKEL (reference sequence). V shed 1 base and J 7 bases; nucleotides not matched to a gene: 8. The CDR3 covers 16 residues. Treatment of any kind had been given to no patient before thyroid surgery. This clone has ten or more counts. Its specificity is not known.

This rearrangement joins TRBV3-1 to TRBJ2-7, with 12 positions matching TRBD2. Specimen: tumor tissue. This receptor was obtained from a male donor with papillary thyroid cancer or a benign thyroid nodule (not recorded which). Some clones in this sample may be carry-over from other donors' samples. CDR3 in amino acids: CASSQGATSGGYEQYF. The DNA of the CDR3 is TGTGCCAGCAGCCAAGGGGCAACTAGCGGGGGGTATGAGCAGTACTTC.